This T cell receptor beta chain was recovered during a study of PD-L1 blockade in urothelial cancer (dated by TCRdb to the late 2010s). About the investigation overall: Every patient began therapy at some point between 2014 and 2015 and was given atezolizumab 1,200 mg intravenously every 3 weeks. About 90% of the roughly 29 patients were identified as males with urothelial cancer of bladder origin, and a prior smoking history was reported by 18 of 29 patients. An ECOG performance status of 0 or 1 was recorded for the patients, and 0 to 3 prior chemotherapy regimens had been received by the patients. Blood samples were analyzed at two time points: 3 weeks after treatment start (second dose) and 6 weeks after treatment start. Blood samples gave median yields of around 140,000 T cells and 82,636 unique TCRs, along with a median clonality of 0.080. An exploratory multi-omic analysis was conducted of the somatic, immune and clinical correlates of response to PD-L1 blockade with atezolizumab in urothelial cancer. TCR sequencing covered pretreatment tumor samples and matched, serially collected peripheral blood taken before and after atezolizumab treatment. Progression-free survival longer than 6 months counted as durable clinical benefit, and TCR features were additionally tested against both progression-free and overall survival. In the same patients who had TCR sequencing, pretreatment tumors also underwent whole exome sequencing and RNA sequencing. Durable clinical benefit was achieved by nine patients but not by the remaining 20. Approximately 29 patients had pretreatment blood TCR-seq, roughly 24 had at least one posttreatment blood collection, and roughly 24 had tumor TCR-seq.

What the research found in general, with its limitations: Small sample size (n ≈ 30) and many exploratory analyses mean the results are intended to be hypothesis-generating. Greater expansion of tumor-associated TCR clones in peripheral blood 3 weeks after the start of treatment was observed in patients with durable benefit (n of about 20, p = 0.022). Improved progression-free and overall survival was associated with having pretreatment peripheral blood TCR clonality below the median.

To estimate absolute template abundance from read counts, synthetic TCR analog templates were spiked into each PCR. The immunoSEQ assay used bias-controlled V and J gene primers to amplify TCRbeta CDR3 regions from genomic DNA. Sequencing of rearranged TCRbeta segments was performed at approximately 20X coverage. As for the authors' bioinformatics: Clustering was used to correct sequencing errors, and CDR3s were annotated against IMGT so that V, D and J genes could be assigned. Downstream analyses used only productive TCRbeta rearrangements, leaving out any out-of-frame or stop-codon sequences. To compute clonality, Shannon entropy was normalized by the log of the number of unique productive sequences and then subtracted from one. Fisher's exact test with Benjamini-Hochberg correction, at a threshold of adjusted p below 0.01, was used to find clones that differed between time points or between blood and tumor. TCRdb provides this immuneACCESS table in a form limited to in-frame rearrangements. Some clones are lacking; in checked studies, under half of them reflect an unresolved V gene, and why the rest are absent is not known. The V and J calls and clone size are taken from that table; D and trimming were inferred from the DNA. The sample has around 70,000 clones on record, about nine tenths of them singletons. Around 4.8% of the sample is taken by the ten largest.

Sample time point, as interpreted from the label and publication: pretreatment peripheral blood. The cohort included under 35 patients with locally advanced or metastatic urothelial carcinoma who were treated at Memorial Sloan Kettering on a trial protocol. Peripheral blood mononuclear cells were collected pretreatment and during treatment, at between 1 and 8 total time points per patient. The Qiagen DNeasy Blood extraction kit was used to purify genomic DNA from total PBMCs and tumor samples. PBMCs were collected pretreatment and during treatment, and were isolated and stored as previously described. This clone was counted between two and nine times. This clone's antigen is unknown. Base qualities are not recorded, but no much larger clone differs from it by a single base. Including cysteine and phenylalanine, the CDR3 has 18 amino acids. Only CDR3 DNA is held: 54 bases, read in frame from base 1. Germline trimming amounts to 3 bases on V and 7 bases on J, with 16 as the count of junction bases outside the gene matches. From a lookup of the germline V gene (reference sequence), CDR1 and CDR2 are LNHDA and SQIVND.

The V gene is TRBV19 and the J gene is TRBJ2-1; TRBD2 fits 9 bases in the junction. The sequence came from a man between 70 and 80 years old with urothelial cancer. Sequences were derived from PBMCs, sampled around atezolizumab (anti-PD-L1) treatment. This receptor carries the CDR3 CASSINFRRAGGPNEQFF. The sequence in DNA is TGTGCCAGTAGTATTAACTTTCGACGGGCGGGAGGGCCTAATGAGCAGTTCTTC.